One T cell receptor beta chain is described in this entry. What it binds is unknown. Unique molecular identifiers were incorporated when the TCRbeta library was constructed. TCRdb called the PCR reads again in MiXCR, with one record for every CDR3 protein. The repertoire holds a few hundred thousand distinct CDR3 sequences, with over 20% as singletons. The data originate from a study of T-cell reconstitution after alpha-beta-depleted transplantation in children. The study, taken as a whole, reports: Reports say that about two months after transplant, the alpha-beta T cells came out of several hundred graft clones that had expanded. Some patients' high day-60 TCRbeta diversity was attributed to recipient cells surviving conditioning. T-cell counts and diversity at one year post-transplant came mainly from newly produced T cells.

This clonotype was obtained from a boy younger than two with Wiskott-Aldrich syndrome, due to receive a stem cell transplant. This sample comprised PBMCs, obtained before TCRalphabeta/CD19-depleted stem cell transplant.

CDR3 loop: CASSLGRTSGADTQYF. In DNA form, the CDR3 reads TGCGCCAGCAGCTTGGGGAGGACTAGCGGGGCAGATACGCAGTATTTT. The V call is TRBV5-1, the J call TRBJ2-3, with 12 nucleotides matching TRBD2. This CDR3 spans 16 amino acids. Unmatched junction bases numbered 3, after V lost 0 bases and J lost 4 bases. Germline assignment: CDR1 SGHRS and CDR2 YFSETQ.